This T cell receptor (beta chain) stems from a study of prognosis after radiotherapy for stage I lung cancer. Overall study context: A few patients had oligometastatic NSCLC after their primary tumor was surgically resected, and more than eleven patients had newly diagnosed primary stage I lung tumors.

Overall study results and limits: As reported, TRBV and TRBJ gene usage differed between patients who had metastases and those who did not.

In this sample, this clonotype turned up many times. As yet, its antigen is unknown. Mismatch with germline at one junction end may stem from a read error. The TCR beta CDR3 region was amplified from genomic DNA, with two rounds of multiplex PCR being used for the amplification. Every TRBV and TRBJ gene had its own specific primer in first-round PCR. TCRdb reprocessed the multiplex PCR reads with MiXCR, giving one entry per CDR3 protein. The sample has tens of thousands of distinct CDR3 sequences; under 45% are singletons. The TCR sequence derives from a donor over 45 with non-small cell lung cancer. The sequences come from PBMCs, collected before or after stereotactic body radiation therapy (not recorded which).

The chain's CDR3 is CASGGNPGSFF. CDR3 sequence (DNA): TGTGCCAGCGGAGGGAATCCGGGCTCTTTTTTT. V is TRBV28 and J is TRBJ2-3, with D possibly being TRBD2 (6 bases). The CDR3 has 11 residues. CDR1 and CDR2 (germline): MDHEN, SYDVKM.